This T cell receptor (beta chain) was captured by sequencing in a study of blood T cell repertoires in COVID-19. Study overall: Some COVID-19 samples were acute and others convalescent; all came from the United States, Italy and Spain. Sources were T cells, B-cell-depleted T cells, or PBMCs; the material itself was cDNA or gDNA.

Per the study methods: Quantification of nucleated cells was approximated via reference gene primer amplification. Produced via immunoSEQ multiplex PCR; TCRdb's table is partial and in-frame only. V and J calls and clone size are those listed in that table; D and trimming were worked out from the DNA. The sample records under 130,000 clones, approximately 80% being singletons. Per the germline V gene, CDR1 is MNHEY and CDR2 is SMNVEV (reference sequence). This CDR3 is built from 13 residues. The V and J ends lost 2 bases and 8 bases respectively, with 10 bases between them. This chain connects TRBV27 to TRBJ2-4, with D possibly TRBD1 on 5 matching bases. The TCR sequence derives from an elderly man with acute or convalescent COVID-19. The source material was peripheral blood. The CDR3 coding sequence is TGTGCCAGCAGTTTAAAGGGGCATTACATTCAGTACTTC. It translates to CASSLKGHYIQYF.